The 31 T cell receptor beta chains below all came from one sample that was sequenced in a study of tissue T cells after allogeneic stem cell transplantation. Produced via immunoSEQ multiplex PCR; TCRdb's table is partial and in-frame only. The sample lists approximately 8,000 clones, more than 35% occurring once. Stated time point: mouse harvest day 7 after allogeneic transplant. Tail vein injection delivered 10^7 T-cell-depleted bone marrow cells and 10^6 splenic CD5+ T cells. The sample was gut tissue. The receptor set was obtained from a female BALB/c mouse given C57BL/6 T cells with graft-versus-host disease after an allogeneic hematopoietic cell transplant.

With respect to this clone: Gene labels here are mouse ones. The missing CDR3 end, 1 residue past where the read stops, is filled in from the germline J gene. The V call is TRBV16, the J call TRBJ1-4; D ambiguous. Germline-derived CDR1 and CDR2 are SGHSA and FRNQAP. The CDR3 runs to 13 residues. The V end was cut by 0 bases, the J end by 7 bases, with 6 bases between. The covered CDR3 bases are TGTGCAAGCAGCTTAGATTTGGGCGAAAGATTATTT. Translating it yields CASSLDLGERLF. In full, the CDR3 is CASSLDLGERLFF.

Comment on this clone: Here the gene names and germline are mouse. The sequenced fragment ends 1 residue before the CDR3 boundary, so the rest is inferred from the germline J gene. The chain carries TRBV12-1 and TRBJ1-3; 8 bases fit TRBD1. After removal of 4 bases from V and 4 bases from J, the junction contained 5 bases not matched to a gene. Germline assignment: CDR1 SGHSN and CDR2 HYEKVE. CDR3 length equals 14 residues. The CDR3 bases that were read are TGTGCCAGCTCCCGCAGGGGGCGAGGAAATACGCTCTAT. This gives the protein CASSRRGRGNTLY. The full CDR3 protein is CASSRRGRGNTLYF.

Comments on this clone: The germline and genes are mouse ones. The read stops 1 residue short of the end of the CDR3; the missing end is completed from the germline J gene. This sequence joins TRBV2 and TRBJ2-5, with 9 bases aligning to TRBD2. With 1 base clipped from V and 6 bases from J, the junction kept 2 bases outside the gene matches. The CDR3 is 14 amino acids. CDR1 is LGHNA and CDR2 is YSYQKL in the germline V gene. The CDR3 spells CASSQGLGADTQYF. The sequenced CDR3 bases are TGTGCCAGCAGCCAAGGACTGGGGGCTGACACCCAGTAC.

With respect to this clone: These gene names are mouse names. Partial CDR3 DNA: TGCTCCAGCAGTCAAGGGCAGGGGATCACAGAAGTCTTC. It specifies CSSSQGQGITEVF. The whole CDR3 protein reads CSSSQGQGITEVFF. This rearrangement joins TRBV23 to TRBJ1-1; the DNA was not used to check the table's D call, TRBD1. The read comes to an end 1 residue before the CDR3 does, leaving the germline J gene to fill in the end. This CDR3 region has 14 residues. The germline V gene has CDR1 KGHTA and CDR2 FQNQQP.

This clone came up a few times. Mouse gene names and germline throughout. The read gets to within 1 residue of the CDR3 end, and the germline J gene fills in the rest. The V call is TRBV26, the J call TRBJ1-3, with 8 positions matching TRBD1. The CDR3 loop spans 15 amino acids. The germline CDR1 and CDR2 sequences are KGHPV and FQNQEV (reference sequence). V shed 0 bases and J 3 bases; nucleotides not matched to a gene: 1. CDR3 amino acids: CASSLSQGDGNTLYF. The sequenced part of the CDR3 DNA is TGTGCCAGCAGTCTGTCACAGGGGGATGGAAATACGCTCTAT.

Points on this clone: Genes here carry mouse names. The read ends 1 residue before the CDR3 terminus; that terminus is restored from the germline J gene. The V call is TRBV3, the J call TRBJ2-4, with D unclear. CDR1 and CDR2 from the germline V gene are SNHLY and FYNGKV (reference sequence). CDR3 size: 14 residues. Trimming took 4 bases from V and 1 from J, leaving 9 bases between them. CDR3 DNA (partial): TGTGCCAGCAGCTCCCGGTCTGGTCAAAACACCTTGTAC. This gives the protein CASSSRSGQNTLY. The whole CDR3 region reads CASSSRSGQNTLYF.

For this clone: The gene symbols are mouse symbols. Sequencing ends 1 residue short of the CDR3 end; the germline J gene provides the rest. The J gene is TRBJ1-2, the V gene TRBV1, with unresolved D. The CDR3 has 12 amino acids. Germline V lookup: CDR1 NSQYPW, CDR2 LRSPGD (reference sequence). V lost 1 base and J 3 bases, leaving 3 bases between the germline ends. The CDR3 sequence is CTCSAGYSDYTF. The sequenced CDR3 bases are TGCACCTGCAGTGCAGGGTACTCCGACTACACC.

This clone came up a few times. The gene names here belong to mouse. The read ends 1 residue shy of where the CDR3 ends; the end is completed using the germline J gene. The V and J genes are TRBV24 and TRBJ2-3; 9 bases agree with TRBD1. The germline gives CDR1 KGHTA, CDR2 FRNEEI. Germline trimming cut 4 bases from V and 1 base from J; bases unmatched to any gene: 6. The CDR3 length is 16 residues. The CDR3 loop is CASSPIRDRGAETLYF. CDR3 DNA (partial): TGTGCCAGCAGTCCCATCCGGGACAGGGGTGCAGAAACGCTGTAT.

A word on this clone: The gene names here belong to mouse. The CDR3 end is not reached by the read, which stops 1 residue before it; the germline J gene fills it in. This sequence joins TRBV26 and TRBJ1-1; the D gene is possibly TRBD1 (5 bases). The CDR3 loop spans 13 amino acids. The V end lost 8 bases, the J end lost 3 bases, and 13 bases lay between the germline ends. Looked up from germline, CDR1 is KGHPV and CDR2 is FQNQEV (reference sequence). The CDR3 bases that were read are TGTGCCAGCCGTCAAGGGGCGGACACAGAAGTCTTC. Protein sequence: CASRQGADTEVF. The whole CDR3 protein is CASRQGADTEVFF.

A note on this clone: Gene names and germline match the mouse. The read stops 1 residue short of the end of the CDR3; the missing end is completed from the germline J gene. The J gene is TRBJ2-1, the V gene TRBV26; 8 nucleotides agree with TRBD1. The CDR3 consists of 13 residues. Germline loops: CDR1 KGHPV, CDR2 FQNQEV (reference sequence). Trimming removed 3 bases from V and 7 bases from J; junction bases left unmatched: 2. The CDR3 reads CASSLQGAAEQFF. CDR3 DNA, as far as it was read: TGTGCCAGCAGTCTCCAGGGGGCGGCTGAGCAGTTC. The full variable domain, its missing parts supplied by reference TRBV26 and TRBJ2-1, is NSKVIQTPRYLVKGQGQKAKMRCIPEKGHPVVFWYQQNKNNEFKFLINFQNQEVLQQIDMTEKRFSAECPSNSPCSLEIQSSEAGDSALYLCASSLQGAAEQFFGPGTRLTVL.

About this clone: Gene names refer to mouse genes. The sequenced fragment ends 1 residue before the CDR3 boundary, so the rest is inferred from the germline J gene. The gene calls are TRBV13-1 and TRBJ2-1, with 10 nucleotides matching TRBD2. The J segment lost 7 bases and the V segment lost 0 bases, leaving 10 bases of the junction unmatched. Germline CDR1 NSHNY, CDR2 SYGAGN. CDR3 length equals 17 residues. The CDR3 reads CASSDAGLGGRGAEQFF. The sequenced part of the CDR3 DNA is TGTGCCAGCAGTGATGCAGGTCTGGGGGGGCGAGGAGCTGAGCAGTTC.

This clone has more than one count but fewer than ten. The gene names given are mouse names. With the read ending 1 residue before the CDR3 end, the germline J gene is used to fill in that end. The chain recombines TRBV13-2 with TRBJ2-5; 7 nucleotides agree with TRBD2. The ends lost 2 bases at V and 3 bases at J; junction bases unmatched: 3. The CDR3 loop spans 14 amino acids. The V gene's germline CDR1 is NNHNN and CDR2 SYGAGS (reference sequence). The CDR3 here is CASGELGEQDTQYF. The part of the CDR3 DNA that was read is TGTGCCAGCGGTGAGCTGGGGGAGCAAGACACCCAGTAC.

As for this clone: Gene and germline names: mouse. CDR3 DNA, as far as it was read: TGTGCCTGGAGTGGGGACAGGGCTGGAAATACGCTCTAT. It specifies CAWSGDRAGNTLY. In full, the CDR3 is CAWSGDRAGNTLYF. The J gene is TRBJ1-3, the V gene TRBV31; 9 bases align to TRBD1. Read sequence stops 1 residue before the CDR3 end, and the germline J gene provides the missing end. The junction had 1 base not matched to a gene; V was cut back by 2 bases and J by 2 bases. The CDR3 has 14 amino acids. In germline, CDR1 is GKSSPN, CDR2 SITVG.

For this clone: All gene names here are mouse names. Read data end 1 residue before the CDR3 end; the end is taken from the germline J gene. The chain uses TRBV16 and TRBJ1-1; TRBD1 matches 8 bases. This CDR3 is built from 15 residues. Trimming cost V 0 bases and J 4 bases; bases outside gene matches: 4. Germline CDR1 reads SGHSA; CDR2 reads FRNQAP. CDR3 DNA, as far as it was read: TGTGCAAGCAGCTTAGAGAGGACAGGGAGCACAGAAGTCTTC. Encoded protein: CASSLERTGSTEVF. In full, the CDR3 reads CASSLERTGSTEVFF. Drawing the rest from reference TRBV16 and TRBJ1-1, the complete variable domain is NAGVIQTPRHKVTGKGQEATLWCEPISGHSAVFWYRQTIVQGLEFLTYFRNQAPIDDSGMPKERFSAQMPNQSHSTLKIQSTQPQDSAVYLCASSLERTGSTEVFFGKGTRLTVV.

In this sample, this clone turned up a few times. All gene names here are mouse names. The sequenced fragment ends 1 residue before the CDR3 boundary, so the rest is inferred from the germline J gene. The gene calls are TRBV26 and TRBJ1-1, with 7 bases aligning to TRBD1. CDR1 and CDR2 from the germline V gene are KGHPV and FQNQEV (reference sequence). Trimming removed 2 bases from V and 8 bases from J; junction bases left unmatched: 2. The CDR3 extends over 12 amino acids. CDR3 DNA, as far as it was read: TGTGCCAGCAGTCTGACAGGGGAGGAAGTCTTC. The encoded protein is CASSLTGEEVF. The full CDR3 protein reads CASSLTGEEVFF.

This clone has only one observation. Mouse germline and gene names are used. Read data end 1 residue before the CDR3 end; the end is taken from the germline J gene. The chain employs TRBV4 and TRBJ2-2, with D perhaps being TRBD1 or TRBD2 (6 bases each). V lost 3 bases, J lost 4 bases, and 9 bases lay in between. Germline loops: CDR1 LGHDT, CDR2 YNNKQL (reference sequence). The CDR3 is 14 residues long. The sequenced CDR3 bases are TGTGCCAGCAGCTACGGGGGCGGCACCGGGCAGCTCTAC. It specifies CASSYGGGTGQLY. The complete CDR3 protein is CASSYGGGTGQLYF. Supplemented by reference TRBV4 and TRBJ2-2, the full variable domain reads ETAVFQTPNYHVTQVGNEVSFNCKQTLGHDTMYWYKQDSKKLLKIMFSYNNKQLIVNETVPRRFSPQSSDKAHLNLRIKSVEPEDSAVYLCASSYGGGTGQLYFGEGSKLTVL.

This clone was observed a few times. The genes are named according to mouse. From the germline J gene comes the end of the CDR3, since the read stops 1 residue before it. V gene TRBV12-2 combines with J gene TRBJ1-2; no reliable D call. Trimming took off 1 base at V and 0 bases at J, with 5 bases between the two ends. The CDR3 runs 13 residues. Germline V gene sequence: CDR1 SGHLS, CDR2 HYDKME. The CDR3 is CASSLTANSDYTF. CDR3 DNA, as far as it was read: TGTGCCAGCTCTCTGACTGCAAACTCCGACTACACC.

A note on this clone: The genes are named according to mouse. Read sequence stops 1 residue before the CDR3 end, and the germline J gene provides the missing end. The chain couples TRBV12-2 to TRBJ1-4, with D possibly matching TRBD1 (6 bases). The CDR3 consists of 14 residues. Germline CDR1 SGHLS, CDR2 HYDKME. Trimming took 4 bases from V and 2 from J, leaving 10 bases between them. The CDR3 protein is CASSPQGSNERLFF. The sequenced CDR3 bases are TGTGCCAGCTCCCCACAGGGATCCAACGAAAGATTATTT.

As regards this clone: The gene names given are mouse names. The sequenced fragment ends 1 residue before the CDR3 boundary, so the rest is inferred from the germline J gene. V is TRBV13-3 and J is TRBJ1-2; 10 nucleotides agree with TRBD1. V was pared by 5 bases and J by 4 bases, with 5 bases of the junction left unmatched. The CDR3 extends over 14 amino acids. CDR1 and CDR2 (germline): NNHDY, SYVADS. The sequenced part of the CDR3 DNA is TGTGCCAGCAGCCCCGGGACAGGGGCCTCCGACTACACC. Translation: CASSPGTGASDYT. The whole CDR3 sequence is CASSPGTGASDYTF.

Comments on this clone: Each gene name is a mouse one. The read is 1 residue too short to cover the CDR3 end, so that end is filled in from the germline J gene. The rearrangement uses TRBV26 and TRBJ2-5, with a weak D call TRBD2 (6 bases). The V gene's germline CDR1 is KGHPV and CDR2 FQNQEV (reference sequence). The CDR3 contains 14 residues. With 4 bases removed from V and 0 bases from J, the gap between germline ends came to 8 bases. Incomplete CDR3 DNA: TGTGCCAGCAGTCCGACTGGTAACCAAGACACCCAGTAC. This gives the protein CASSPTGNQDTQY. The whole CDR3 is CASSPTGNQDTQYF.

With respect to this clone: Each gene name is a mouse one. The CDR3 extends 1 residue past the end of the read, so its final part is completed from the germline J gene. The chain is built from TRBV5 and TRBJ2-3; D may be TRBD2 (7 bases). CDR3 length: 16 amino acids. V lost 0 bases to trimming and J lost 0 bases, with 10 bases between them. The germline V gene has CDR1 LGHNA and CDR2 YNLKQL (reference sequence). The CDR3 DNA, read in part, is TGTGCCAGCAGCCAAGAGAGGGGGGCTAGTGCAGAAACGCTGTAT. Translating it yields CASSQERGASAETLY. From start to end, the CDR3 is CASSQERGASAETLYF.

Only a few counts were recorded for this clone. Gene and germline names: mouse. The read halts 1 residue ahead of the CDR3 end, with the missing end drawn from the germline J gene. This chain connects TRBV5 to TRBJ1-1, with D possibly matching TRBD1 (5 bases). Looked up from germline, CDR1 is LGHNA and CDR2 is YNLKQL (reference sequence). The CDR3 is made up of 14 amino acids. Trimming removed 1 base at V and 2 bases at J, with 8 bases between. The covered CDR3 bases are TGTGCCAGCAGCCAAGGCAGGGCTAACACAGAAGTCTTC. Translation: CASSQGRANTEVF. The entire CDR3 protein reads CASSQGRANTEVFF.

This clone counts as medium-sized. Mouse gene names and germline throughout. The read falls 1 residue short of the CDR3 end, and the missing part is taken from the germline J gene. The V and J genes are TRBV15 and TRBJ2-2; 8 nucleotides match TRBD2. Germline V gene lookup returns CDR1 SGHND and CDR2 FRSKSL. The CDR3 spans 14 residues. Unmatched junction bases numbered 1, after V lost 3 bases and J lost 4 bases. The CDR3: CASSLTGATGQLYF. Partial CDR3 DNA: TGTGCCAGCAGTTTGACTGGGGCCACCGGGCAGCTCTAC.

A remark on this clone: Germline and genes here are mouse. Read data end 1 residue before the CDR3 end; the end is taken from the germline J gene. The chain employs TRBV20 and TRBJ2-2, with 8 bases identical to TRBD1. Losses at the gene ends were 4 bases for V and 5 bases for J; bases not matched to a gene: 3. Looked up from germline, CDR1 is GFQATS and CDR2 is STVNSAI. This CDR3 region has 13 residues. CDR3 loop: CGATGTGTGQLYF. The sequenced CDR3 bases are TGTGGTGCTACCGGGACAGGAACCGGGCAGCTCTAC.

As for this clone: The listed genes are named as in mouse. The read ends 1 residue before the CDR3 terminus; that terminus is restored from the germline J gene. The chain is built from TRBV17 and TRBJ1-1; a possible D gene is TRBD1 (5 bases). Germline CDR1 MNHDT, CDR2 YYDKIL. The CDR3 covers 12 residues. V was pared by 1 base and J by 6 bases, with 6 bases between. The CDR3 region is CASSRGQSEVFF. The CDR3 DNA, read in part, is TGTGCTAGCAGTAGAGGACAGTCAGAAGTCTTC. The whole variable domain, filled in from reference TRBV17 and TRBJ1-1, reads DTTVKQNPRYKLARVGKPVNLICSQTMNHDTMYWYQKKPNQAPKLLLFYYDKILNREADTFEKFQSSRPNNSFCSLYIGSAGLEYSAMYLCASSRGQSEVFFGKGTRLTVV.

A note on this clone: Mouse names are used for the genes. The CDR3 protein is CASSPRTGGEQYF. The CDR3 DNA, read in part, is TGTGCCAGCAGTCCGCGGACTGGGGGTGAACAGTAC. The chain links TRBV26 to TRBJ2-7; TRBD2 agrees at 10 bases. The DNA ends 1 residue before the CDR3 does, and the rest of the CDR3 is filled in from the germline J gene. This CDR3 comprises 13 residues. J gave up 6 bases and V 4 bases, and 3 bases lay outside the gene matches. CDR1 and CDR2 from the germline V gene are KGHPV and FQNQEV (reference sequence).

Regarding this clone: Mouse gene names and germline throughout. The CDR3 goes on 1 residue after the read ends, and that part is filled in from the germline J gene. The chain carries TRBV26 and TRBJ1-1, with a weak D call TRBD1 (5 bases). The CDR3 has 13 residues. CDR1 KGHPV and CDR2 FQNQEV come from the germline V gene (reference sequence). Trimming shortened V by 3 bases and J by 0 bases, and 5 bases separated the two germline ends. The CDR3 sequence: CASSLQANTEVFF. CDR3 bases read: TGTGCCAGCAGTCTACAGGCAAACACAGAAGTCTTC.

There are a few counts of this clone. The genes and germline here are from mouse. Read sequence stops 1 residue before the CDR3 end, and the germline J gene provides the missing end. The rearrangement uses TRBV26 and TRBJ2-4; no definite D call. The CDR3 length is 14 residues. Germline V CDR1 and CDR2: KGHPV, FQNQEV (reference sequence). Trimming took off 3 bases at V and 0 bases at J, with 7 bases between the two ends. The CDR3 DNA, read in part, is TGTGCCAGCAGTCTCGGGGAAAGTCAAAACACCTTGTAC. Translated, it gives CASSLGESQNTLY. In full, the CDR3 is CASSLGESQNTLYF.

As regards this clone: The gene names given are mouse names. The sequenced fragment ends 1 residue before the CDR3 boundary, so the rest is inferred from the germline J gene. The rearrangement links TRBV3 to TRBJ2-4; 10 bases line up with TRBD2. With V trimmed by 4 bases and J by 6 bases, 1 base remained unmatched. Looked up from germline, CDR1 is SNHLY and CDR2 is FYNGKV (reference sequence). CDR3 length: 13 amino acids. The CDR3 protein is CASSSLGGNTLYF. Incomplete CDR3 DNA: TGTGCCAGCAGCTCACTGGGGGGGAACACCTTGTAC.

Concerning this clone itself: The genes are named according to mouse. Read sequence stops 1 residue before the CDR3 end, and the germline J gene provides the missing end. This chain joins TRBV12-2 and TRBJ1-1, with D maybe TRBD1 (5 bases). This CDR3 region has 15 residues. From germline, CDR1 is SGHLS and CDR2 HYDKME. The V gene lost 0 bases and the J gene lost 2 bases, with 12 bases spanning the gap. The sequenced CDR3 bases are TGTGCCAGCTCTCTCGGCGGGGCTTCTAACACAGAAGTCTTC. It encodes CASSLGGASNTEVF. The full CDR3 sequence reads CASSLGGASNTEVFF.

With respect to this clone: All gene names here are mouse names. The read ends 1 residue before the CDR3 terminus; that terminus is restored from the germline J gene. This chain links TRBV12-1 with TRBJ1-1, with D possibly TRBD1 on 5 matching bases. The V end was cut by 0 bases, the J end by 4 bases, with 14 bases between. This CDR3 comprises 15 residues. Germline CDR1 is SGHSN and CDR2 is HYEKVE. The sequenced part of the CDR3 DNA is TGTGCCAGCTCTCTCGATCTCAGGGTGGGCACAGAAGTCTTC. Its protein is CASSLDLRVGTEVF. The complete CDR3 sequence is CASSLDLRVGTEVFF.